The 5 T cell receptor beta chains in this list originate from one sample, sequenced in a study of monozygotic twins with inflammatory bowel disease. TCRdb reprocessed the 5' RACE reads and keeps a single row for each CDR3 protein, giving no DNA. This table lists around 450,000 distinct CDR3 sequences. The sequencing input was blood. These receptors were taken from a human donor with ulcerative colitis or Crohn's disease, or a healthy co-twin of an affected twin (not recorded which).

The chain recombines TRBV7-8 with TRBJ2-1; without DNA, the TCRdb call of TRBD1 cannot be checked. The CDR3 loop spans 17 amino acids. Germline V CDR1 and CDR2: SGHVS, FQNEAQ. The CDR3 region is CASSLGGWGTGNNEQFF.

This chain's CDR3 is CASSLTGGGLAGTYEQYF. This chain links TRBV28 with TRBJ2-7; the D call from TCRdb, TRBD2, cannot be confirmed without DNA. Germline V gives CDR1 MDHEN, CDR2 SYDVKM. This CDR3 contains 18 residues.

The gene calls are TRBV5-6 and TRBJ1-2; TCRdb calls TRBD1, which cannot be checked without DNA. The CDR3 runs 15 residues. Per germline, CDR1 SGHDT and CDR2 YYEEEE. The chain's CDR3 is CASSTDRGQDYGYTF.

The chain recombines TRBV5-1 with TRBJ2-3; TCRdb lists TRBD1, though no DNA is available to test this call. Germline lookup yields CDR1 SGHRS and CDR2 YFSETQ. The CDR3 extends over 15 amino acids. The CDR3 loop is CTSSETGRSTDTQYF.

The V call is TRBV20-1, the J call TRBJ2-7. Germline V gene lookup returns CDR1 DFQATT and CDR2 SNEGSKA (reference sequence). This CDR3 is 14 amino acids long. The CDR3 protein is CSASKSREPYEQYF.